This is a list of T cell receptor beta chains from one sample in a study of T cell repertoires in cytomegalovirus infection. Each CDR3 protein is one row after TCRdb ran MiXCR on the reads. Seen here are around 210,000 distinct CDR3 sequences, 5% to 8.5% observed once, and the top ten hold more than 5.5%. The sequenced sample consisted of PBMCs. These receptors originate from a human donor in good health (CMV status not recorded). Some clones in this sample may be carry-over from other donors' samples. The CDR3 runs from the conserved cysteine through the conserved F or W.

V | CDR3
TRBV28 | CASRGLAGGQETQYF
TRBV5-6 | CASSFGRGASTDTQYF
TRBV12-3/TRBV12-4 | CASSIRPNQPQHF
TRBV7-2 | CASSTRTVSSTDTQYF
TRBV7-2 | CASSLSGRAEETQYF
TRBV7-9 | CASSLELEQYF
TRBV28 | CASSLGRSRIYGYTF
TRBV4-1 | CASSQPDTPKQFF
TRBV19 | CASSSPTGSHEQYF
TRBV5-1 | CASSSGTSGVTSHNEQFF
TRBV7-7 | CASSLFGGEETQYF
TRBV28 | CASSPMGVANEKLFF
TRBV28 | CASSLGIGYGYTF
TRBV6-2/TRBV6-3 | CASSYDRLEQFF
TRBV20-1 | CSASLTAGQGYGYTF
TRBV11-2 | CASSLGAITSGANVLTF
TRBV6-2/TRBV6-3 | CATFSAYNEQFF
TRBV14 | CASSQEGQGFTEAFF
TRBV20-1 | CSARDPGLLAGGRDTQYF
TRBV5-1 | CASSLQGEYGEQYF
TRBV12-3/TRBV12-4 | CASKITGPYQPQHF
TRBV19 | CASTLGDRGYSNQPQHF
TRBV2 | CASSEVLQAFNEKLFF
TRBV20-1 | CSARWGQGNSGYTF
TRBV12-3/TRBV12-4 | CASKIRQNLNTEAFF
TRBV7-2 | CASIPSWRFYEQYF
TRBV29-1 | CSVAAGQYF
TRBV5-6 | CASSPGHADEQYF
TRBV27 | CASRGTAFPFRSYNSPLHF
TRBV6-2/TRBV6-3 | CASSPLTGSSYNEQFF
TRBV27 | CASRIRDSGYTF
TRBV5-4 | CASSLAVGTGSEAFF
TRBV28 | CASLGTSGYNEQFF
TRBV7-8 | CASSLGSAGYEQYF
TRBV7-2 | CASSSRTSLDTQYF
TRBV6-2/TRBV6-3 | CASATFVNRDGSNEQYF
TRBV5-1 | CASRGNTGELFF
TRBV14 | CASSPRASYNEQFF
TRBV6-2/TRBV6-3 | CASRDRDYEQYF
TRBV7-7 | CASSLALAGNTIYF
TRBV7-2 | CASSPFGGGDEQFF
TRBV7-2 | CASRPDPGRNTEAFF
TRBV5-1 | CASSLEGSRFMNTEAFF
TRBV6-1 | CASNPSGGRGHQETQYF
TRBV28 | CASSFRASEGYTF
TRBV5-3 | CARSRWDSESSGANVLTF
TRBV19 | CASSLGTGSVDTEAFF
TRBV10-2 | CASSESLYDSQETQYF
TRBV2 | CASRKDTVTQETQYF
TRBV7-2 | CASSYNRGVETQYF
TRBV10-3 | CAIRTGTGADTEAFF
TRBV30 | CAWNFVLRSVSGRTEAFF
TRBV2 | CASSSGQGYGNEQFF
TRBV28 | CASRGVQPQHF
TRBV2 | CASRVMKGDTGELFF
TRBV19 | CASSSPQRLAGGPSYNEQFF
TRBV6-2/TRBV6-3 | CASSYSWETAGKYNEQFF
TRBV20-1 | CSALGATNEKLFF
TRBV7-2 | CASSHGGGYNEQFF